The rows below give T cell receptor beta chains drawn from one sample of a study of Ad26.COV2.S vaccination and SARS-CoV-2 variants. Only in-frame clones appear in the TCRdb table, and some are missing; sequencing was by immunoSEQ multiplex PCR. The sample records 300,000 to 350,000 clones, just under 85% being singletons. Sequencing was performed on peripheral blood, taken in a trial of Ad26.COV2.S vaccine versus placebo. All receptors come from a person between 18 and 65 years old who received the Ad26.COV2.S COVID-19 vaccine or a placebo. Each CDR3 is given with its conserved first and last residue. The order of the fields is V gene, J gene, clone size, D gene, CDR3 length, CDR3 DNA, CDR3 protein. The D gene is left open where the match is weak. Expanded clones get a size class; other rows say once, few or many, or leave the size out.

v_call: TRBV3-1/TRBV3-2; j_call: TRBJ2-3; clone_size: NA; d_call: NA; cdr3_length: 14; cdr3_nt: TGTGCCAGCAGCCCTCCCGGGGCCCCAGATACGCAGTATTTT; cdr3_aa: CASSPPGAPDTQYF
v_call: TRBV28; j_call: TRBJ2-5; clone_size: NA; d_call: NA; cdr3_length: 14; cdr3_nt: TGTGCCAGCAGTACCTTGGGGTTCCAAGAGACCCAGTACTTC; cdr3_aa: CASSTLGFQETQYF
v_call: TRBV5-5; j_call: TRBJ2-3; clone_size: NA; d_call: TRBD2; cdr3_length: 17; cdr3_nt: TGTGCCAGCAGCTTGGACGTAGCGGGGGGCCGCACAGATACGCAGTATTTT; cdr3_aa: CASSLDVAGGRTDTQYF
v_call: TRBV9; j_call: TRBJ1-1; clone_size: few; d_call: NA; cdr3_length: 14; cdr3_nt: TGTGCCAGCAACCCCAGGCCGGAGAACACTGAAGCTTTCTTT; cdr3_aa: CASNPRPENTEAFF
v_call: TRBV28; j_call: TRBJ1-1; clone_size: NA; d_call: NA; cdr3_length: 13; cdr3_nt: TGTGCCAGCAGTCTAGCTCAGGGTTCTGAAGCTTTCTTT; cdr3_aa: CASSLAQGSEAFF
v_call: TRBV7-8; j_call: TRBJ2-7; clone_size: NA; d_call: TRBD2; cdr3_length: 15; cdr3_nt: TGTGCCAGCAGCCCTGGACTAGCGGGGGGCTACGAGCAGTACTTC; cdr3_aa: CASSPGLAGGYEQYF
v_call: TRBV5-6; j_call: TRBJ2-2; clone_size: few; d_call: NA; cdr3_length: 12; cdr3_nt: TGTGCCAGCAGCATGTGGGACGGGGAGCTGTTTTTT; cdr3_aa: CASSMWDGELFF
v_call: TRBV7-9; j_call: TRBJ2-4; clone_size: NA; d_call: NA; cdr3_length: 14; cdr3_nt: TGTGCCAGCAGCCCGTCCCCATCCAAAAACATTCAGTACTTC; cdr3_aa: CASSPSPSKNIQYF
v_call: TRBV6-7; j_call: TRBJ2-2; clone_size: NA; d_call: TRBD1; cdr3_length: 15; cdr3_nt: TGTGCCAGCAGTTCCGGGACAGAATACACCGGGGAGCTGTTTTTT; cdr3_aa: CASSSGTEYTGELFF
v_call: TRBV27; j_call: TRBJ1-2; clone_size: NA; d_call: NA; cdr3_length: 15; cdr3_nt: TGTGCCAGCAGTTCAACCCAGGAGACTAACTATGGCTACACCTTC; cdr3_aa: CASSSTQETNYGYTF
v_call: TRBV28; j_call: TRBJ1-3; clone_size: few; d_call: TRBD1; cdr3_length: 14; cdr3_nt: TGTGCCAGCGGGCGGACAGGGACTGGAAACACCATATATTTT; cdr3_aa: CASGRTGTGNTIYF
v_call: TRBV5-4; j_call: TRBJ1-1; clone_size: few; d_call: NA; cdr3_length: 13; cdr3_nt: TGTGCCAGCAGTTTCTGGTCGAACACTGAAGCTTTCTTT; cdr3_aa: CASSFWSNTEAFF
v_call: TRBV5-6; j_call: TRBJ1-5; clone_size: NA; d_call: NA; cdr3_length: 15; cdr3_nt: TGTGCCAGCAGCTTGGAAGCAGGGAGGAATCAGCCCCAGCATTTT; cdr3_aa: CASSLEAGRNQPQHF
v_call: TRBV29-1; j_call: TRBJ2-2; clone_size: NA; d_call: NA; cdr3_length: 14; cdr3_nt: TGCAGCGTTGAACCGAATTTCAACACCGGGGAGCTGTTTTTT; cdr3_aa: CSVEPNFNTGELFF
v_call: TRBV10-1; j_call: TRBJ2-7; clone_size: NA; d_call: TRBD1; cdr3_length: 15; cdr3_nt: TGCGCCAGCTTCCCAGGACAGGACGGGGAATACGAGCAGTACTTC; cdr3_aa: CASFPGQDGEYEQYF
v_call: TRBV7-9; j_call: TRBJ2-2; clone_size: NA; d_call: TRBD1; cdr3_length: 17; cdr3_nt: TGTGCCAGCAGCTTATCAAGGGGACAGGGGAGGTCCGGGGAGCTGTTTTTT; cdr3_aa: CASSLSRGQGRSGELFF
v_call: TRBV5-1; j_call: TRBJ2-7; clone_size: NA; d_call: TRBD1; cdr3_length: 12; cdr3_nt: TGCGCCAGCAGCGCTGGGGGACCAGGGGGGTACTTC; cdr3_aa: CASSAGGPGGYF
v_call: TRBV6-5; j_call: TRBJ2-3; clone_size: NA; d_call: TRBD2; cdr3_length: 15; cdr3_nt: TGTGCCAGCAGTCTTAGCGGGGGGGGCGCAGATACGCAGTATTTT; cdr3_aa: CASSLSGGGADTQYF
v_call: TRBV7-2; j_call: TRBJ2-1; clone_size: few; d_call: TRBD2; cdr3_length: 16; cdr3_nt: TGTGCCAGCAGCTTAGATTCTAGCGGGGCCTACAATGAGCAGTTCTTC; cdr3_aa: CASSLDSSGAYNEQFF
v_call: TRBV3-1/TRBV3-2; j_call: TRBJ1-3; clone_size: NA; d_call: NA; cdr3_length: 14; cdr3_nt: TGTGCCAGCAGCCCCCTTGCGGGGGGAAACACCATATATTTT; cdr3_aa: CASSPLAGGNTIYF
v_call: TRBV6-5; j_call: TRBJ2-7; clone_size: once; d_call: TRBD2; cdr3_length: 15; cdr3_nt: TGTGCCAGCAGCCAGCGGGACGGTCGGGGGTACGAGCAGTACTTC; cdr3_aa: CASSQRDGRGYEQYF
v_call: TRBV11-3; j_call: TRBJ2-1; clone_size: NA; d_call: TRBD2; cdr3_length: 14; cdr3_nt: TGTGCCAGCAGCTTCGGGACTAGCGAAAATGAGCAGTTCTTC; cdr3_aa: CASSFGTSENEQFF
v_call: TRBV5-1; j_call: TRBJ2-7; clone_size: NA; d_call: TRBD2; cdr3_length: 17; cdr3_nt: TGCGCCAGCAGCTTGGGGCCGGCGGGGGTTAGCTCCTACGAGCAGTACTTC; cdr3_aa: CASSLGPAGVSSYEQYF
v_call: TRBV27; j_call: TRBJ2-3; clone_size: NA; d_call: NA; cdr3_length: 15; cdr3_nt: TGTGCCAGCAGTTTAAATGGGGTACGCACAGATACGCAGTATTTT; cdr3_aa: CASSLNGVRTDTQYF
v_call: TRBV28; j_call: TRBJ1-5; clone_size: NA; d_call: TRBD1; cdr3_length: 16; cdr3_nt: TGTGCCAGCAGTGGGGGGACAGGGGGCATCAATCAGCCCCAGCATTTT; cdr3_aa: CASSGGTGGINQPQHF
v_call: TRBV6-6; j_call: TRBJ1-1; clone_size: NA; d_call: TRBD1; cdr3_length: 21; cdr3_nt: TGTGCCAGCAGTCTCAACATTGCAACAGGGGGCGCAGGGTGGCTGAACACTGAAGCTTTCTTT; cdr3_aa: CASSLNIATGGAGWLNTEAFF
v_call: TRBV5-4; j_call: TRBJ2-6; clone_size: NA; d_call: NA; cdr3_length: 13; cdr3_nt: TGTGCCAGCAGCTTGGCTGGGGCCAACGTCCTGACTTTC; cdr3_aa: CASSLAGANVLTF
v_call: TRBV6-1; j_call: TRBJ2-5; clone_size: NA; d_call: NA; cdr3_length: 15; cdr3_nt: TGTGCCAGCAGTGAAGCGTTCAGAATCGGGGAGACCCAGTACTTC; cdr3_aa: CASSEAFRIGETQYF
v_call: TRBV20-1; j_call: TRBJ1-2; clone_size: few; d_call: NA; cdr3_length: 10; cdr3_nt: TGCAGTGCTACTCGGACACACTACACCTTC; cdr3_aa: CSATRTHYTF
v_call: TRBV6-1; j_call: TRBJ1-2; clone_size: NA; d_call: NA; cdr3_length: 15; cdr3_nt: TGTGCCAGCAGTGACGGACAGACTACTAACTATGGCTACACCTTC; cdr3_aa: CASSDGQTTNYGYTF
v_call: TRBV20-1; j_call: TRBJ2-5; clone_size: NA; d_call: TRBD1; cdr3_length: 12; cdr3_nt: TGCAGTGCTAATGACAGGGAGGAGACCCAGTACTTC; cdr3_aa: CSANDREETQYF
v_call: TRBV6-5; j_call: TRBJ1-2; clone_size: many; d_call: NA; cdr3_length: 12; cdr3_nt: TGTGCCAGCAGTCCACAGGGACGGCGCTACACCTTC; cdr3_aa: CASSPQGRRYTF
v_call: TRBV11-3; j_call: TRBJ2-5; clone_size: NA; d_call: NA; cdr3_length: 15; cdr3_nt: TGTGCCAGCAGCTCCCCCTTCGGCCCTCAAGAGACCCAGTACTTC; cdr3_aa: CASSSPFGPQETQYF
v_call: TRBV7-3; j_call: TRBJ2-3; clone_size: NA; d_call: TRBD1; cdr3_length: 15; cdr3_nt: TGTGCCAGCAGTCGGGACAGTAGTAGCACAGATACGCAGTATTTT; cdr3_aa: CASSRDSSSTDTQYF
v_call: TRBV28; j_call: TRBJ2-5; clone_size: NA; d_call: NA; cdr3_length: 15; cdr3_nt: TGTGCCAGCAGTCTGGGAGAATACAATCAAGAGACCCAGTACTTC; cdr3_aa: CASSLGEYNQETQYF
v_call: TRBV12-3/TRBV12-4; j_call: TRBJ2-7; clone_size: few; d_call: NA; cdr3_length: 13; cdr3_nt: TGTGCCAGCAGTACGGGACCCCTTAGTGAGCAGTACTTC; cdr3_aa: CASSTGPLSEQYF
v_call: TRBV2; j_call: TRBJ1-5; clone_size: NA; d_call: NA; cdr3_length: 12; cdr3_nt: TGTGCCAGCAGTGACGGGAATCAGCCCCAGCATTTT; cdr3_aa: CASSDGNQPQHF
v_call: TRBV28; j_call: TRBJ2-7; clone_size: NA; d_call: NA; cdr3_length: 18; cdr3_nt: TGTGCCAGCAGTTTAAATGGCCACCGGTCAAAAAGCTCCTACGAGCAGTACTTC; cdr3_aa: CASSLNGHRSKSSYEQYF
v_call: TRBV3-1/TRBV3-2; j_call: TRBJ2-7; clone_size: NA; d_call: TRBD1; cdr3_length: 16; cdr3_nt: TGTGCCAGCAGCCGCCGTGGGGGGACAGGGGGCTCAGAGCAGTACTTC; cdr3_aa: CASSRRGGTGGSEQYF
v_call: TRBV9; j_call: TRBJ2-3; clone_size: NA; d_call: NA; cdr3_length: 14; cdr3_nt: TGTGCCAGCAGCGTAGCTTCTGGCGGGGATACGCAGTATTTT; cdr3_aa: CASSVASGGDTQYF
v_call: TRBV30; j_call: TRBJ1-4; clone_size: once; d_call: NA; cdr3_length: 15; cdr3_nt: TGTGCCTGGTCTTTAATGGGACTAGGAAATGAAAAACTGTTTTTT; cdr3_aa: CAWSLMGLGNEKLFF
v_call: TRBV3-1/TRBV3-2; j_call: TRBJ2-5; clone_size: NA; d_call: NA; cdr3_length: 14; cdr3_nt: TGTGCCAGCAGCCTATACAACGGCCAAGAGACCCAGTACTTC; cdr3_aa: CASSLYNGQETQYF
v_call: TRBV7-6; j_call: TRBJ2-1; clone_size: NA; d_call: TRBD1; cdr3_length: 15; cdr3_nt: TGTGCCAGCAGCTCCCGGGACAGGGGCTACAATGAGCAGTTCTTC; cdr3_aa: CASSSRDRGYNEQFF
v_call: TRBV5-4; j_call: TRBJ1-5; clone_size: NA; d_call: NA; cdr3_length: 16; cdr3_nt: TGTGCCAGCAGCTTGGGGGGACCTGATAGCAATCAGCCCCAGCATTTT; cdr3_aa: CASSLGGPDSNQPQHF
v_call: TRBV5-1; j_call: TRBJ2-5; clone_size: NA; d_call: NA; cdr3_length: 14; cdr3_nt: TGCGCCAGCAGCTTGTCAGCGGGTATCGAGACCCAGTACTTC; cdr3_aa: CASSLSAGIETQYF